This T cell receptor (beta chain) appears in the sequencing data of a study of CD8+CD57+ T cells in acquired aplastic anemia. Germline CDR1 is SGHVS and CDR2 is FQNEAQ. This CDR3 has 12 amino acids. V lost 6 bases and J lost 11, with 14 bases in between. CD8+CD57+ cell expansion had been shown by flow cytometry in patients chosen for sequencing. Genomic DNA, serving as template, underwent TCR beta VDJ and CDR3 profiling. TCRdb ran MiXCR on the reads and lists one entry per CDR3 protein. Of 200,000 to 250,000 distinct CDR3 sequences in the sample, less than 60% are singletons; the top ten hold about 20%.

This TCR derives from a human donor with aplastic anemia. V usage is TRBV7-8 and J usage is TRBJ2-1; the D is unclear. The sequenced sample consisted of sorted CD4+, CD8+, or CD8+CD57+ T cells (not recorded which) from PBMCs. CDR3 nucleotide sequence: TGTGCCAGCAGGCCACAATACAGTAAGCAGTTCTTC. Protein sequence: CASRPQYSKQFF.